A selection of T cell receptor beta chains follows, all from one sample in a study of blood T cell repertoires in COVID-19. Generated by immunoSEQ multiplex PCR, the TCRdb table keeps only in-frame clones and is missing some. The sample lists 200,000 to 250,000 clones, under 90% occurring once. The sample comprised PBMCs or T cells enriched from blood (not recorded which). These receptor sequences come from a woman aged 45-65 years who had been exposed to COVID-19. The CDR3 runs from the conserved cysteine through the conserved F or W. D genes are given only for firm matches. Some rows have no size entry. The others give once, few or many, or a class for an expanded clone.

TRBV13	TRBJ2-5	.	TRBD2	TGTGCCAGCAGCTCTCCCGCCGGTCGGGCGGGGGGAGGGGAGACCCAGTACTTC	CASSSPAGRAGGGETQYF
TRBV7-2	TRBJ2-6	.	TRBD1	TGTGCCAGCAGCTTGAGGACAGGCGCCTCTGGGGCCAACGTCCTGACTTTC	CASSLRTGASGANVLTF
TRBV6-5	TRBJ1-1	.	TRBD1	TGTGCCAGCAGTCTGGACAGGGACAACCCTGAAGCTTTCTTT	CASSLDRDNPEAFF
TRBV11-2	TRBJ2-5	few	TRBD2	TGTGCCAGCAGCTTGGGAGCGGGGGGCTCAGCATGGGAGACCCAGTACTTC	CASSLGAGGSAWETQYF
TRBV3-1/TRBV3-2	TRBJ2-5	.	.	TGTGCCAGCAGCCAAGGTCCTAGGACTCATGAGACCCAGTACTTC	CASSQGPRTHETQYF
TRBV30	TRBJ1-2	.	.	TGTGCCTGGAACAGGGTCGGGAAAGGCTACACCTTC	CAWNRVGKGYTF
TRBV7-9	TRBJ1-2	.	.	TGTGCCAGCAGCTTAGTCGGGAGAAGTGAGGGCTACACCTTC	CASSLVGRSEGYTF
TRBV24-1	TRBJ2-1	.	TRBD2	TGTGCCACCGCCGGACTAGCGGGGGAGAATGAGCAGTTCTTC	CATAGLAGENEQFF
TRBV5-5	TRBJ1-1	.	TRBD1	TGTGCCAGCAGCAGACGACAGGGGATTGGGAACACTGAAGCTTTCTTT	CASSRRQGIGNTEAFF
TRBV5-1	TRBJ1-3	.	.	TGCGCCAGCAGCTTAACTTTGACACGTCAACCTGGAAACACCATATATTTT	CASSLTLTRQPGNTIYF
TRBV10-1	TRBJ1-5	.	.	TGCGCCAGCAGTGAGGGGCAGGGGCCTTTCCCCCAGCATTTT	CASSEGQGPFPQHF
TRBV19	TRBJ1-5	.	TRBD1	TGTGCCAGTAGCCTCCGGGACAGGTTCTATAGCAATCAGCCCCAGCATTTT	CASSLRDRFYSNQPQHF
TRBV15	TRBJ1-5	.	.	TGTGCCACCAGCAGAGATCGCGGTAGCAATCAGCCCCAGCATTTT	CATSRDRGSNQPQHF
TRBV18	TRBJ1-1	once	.	TGTGCCAGCTCACCGACAGGATTAGTGACTGAAGCTTTCTTT	CASSPTGLVTEAFF
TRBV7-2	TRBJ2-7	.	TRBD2	TGTGCCAGCAGCTTAGGCGTCAGCGGGGGGACCTACGAGCAGTACTTC	CASSLGVSGGTYEQYF
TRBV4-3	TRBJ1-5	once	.	TGCGCCAGCAGCCAAAGGGTGCAGGGCACTCAGCCCCAGCATTTT	CASSQRVQGTQPQHF
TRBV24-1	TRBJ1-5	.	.	TGTGCCACCAGAGGACAGAATAGCAATCAGCCCCAGCATTTT	CATRGQNSNQPQHF
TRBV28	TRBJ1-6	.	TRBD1	TGTGCCAGCACCTCCGGGACAGGGAGGTCACCCCTCCACTTT	CASTSGTGRSPLHF
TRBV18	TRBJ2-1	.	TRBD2	TGTGCCAGCTCCCCCAGGTCAGCGGGGCTCTACAATGAGCAGTTCTTC	CASSPRSAGLYNEQFF
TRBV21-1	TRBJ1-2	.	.	TGTGCCAGCAGCAGTCTGACCAGGGAGGCTGATAACTATGGCTACACCTTC	CASSSLTREADNYGYTF
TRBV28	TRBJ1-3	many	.	TGTGCCAGCAGTTTAAGGGGGAGATTTGGAAACACCATATATTTT	CASSLRGRFGNTIYF
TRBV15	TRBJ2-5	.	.	TGTGCCACCAGCGGCGGGGCGTTTGCCCAGACCCAGTACTTC	CATSGGAFAQTQYF
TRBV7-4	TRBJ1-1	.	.	TGTGCCAGCAGCCCAGGGTTAAGCACTGAAGCTTTCTTT	CASSPGLSTEAFF
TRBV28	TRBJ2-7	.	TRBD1	TGTGCCAGCAGAACTGGACAGGTCTACGAGCAGTACTTC	CASRTGQVYEQYF
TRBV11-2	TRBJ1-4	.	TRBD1	TGTGCCAGCAGCTCCAGGGGGACTAATGAAAAACTGTTTTTT	CASSSRGTNEKLFF
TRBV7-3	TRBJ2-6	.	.	TGTGCCACCTCACAGGGTTCAAGGCGCTCTGGGGCCAACGTCCTGACTTTC	CATSQGSRRSGANVLTF
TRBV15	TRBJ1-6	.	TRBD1	TGTGCCACCAGCAGAGCTGGGACAGGGAATTCACCCCTCCACTTT	CATSRAGTGNSPLHF
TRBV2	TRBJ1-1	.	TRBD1	TGTGCCAGCAGTGGGACAGGGGATACTGAAGCTTTCTTT	CASSGTGDTEAFF
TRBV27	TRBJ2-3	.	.	TGTGCCAGCACGAGGCTGAGGGGCACAGATACGCAGTATTTT	CASTRLRGTDTQYF
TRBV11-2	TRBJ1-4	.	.	TGTGCCAGCAGCCTCGAGCGTGGCAGCCCAGCGATTTTT	CASSLERGSPAIF
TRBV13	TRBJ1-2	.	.	TGTGCCAGCAGCTTAGGACAGGGCTATGGCTACACCTTC	CASSLGQGYGYTF
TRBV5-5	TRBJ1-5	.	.	TGTGCCAGCAGCTTGAATCTCGCCTATAGCAATCAGCCCCAGCATTTT	CASSLNLAYSNQPQHF
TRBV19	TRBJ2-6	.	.	TGTGCCGTGGGGGGACCTTCTGGGGCCAACGTCCTGACTTTC	CAVGGPSGANVLTF
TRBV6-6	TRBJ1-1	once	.	TGTGCCAGCAGTTACTCGATTCGGGGGACGAACACTGAAGCTTTCTTT	CASSYSIRGTNTEAFF
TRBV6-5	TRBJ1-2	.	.	TGTGCCAGCAGTTCCGGGAGTCCCTATCGCTACACCTTC	CASSSGSPYRYTF
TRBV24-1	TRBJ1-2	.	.	TGTGCCACCAGTGCCTCGCAGGGTAACTATGGCTACACCTTC	CATSASQGNYGYTF
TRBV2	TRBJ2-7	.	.	TGTGCCAGCAGCCGACAGTCAAGCTCCTACGAGCAGTACTTC	CASSRQSSSYEQYF
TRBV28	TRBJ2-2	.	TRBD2	TGTGCCAGCAAACTAGCGGGCGGCACCGGGGAGCTGTTTTTT	CASKLAGGTGELFF
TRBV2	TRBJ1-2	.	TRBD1	TGTGCCAGCAGTGAATCTACAGGGGGTCGGGTCTATGGCTACACCTTC	CASSESTGGRVYGYTF
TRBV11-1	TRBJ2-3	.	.	TGTGCCAGCAGCTTAGCGGGAGGAACAGGCAAATATTTT	CASSLAGGTGKYF
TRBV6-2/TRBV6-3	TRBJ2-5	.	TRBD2	TGTGCCAGCAGCCCTCGGAGCGGGGGCTGGGGAGAGACCCAGTACTTC	CASSPRSGGWGETQYF
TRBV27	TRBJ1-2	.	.	TGTGCCAGCAGTTTATCAGACGTGGAGGGCGGCTACACCTTC	CASSLSDVEGGYTF
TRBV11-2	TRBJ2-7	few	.	TGTGCCAGCAGCTTGGGCAGCGGATTCAACCTCTACGAGCAGTACTTC	CASSLGSGFNLYEQYF